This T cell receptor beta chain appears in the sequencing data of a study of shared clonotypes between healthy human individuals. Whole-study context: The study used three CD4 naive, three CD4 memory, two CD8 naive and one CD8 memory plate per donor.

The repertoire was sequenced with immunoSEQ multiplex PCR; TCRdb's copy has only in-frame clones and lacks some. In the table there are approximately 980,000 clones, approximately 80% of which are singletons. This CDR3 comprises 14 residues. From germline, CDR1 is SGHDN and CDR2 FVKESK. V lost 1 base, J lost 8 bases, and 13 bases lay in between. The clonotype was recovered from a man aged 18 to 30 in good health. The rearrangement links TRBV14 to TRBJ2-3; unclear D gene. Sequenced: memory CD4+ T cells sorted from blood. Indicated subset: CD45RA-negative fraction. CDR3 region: CASSQGIRSGTQYF. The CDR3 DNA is TGTGCCAGCAGCCAAGGAATCCGCAGTGGTACGCAGTATTTT. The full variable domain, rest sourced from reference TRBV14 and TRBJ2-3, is EAGVTQFPSHSVIEKGQTVTLRCDPISGHDNLYWYRRVMGKEIKFLLHFVKESKQDESGMPNNRFLAERTGGTYSTLKVQPAELEDSGVYFCASSQGIRSGTQYFGPGTRLTVL.